These 4 T cell receptor beta chains were all obtained from the same sample, sequenced in a study of blood T cell repertoires in COVID-19. The assay was immunoSEQ multiplex PCR, and TCRdb's table has in-frame clones only and misses some. The sample gives a few hundred thousand clones, approximately 85% of which show up once; about 12% is in the top ten. The sequenced material came from peripheral blood. Receptors were obtained from a man of 80 years or more with acute or convalescent COVID-19.

The table lists this clone with a count of one. The rearrangement links TRBV10-3 to TRBJ1-2, with 9 bases that match TRBD1. In germline, CDR1 is ENHRY, CDR2 SYGVKD. The CDR3 totals 17 residues. After removal of 0 bases from V and 2 bases from J, the junction contained 7 bases not matched to a gene. The CDR3: CAISESGTGRENYGYTF. The CDR3 DNA reads as TGTGCCATCAGTGAGTCGGGGACAGGGAGGGAAAACTATGGCTACACCTTC.

A single count supports this clone. The chain carries TRBV5-4 and TRBJ2-1; no firm D call. V was shortened by 4 bases and J by 6 bases, with 20 bases between the two germline ends. The CDR3 runs 16 residues. Germline values: CDR1 SGHNT, CDR2 YYREEE (reference sequence). The CDR3 protein is CASSLSMANAANEQFF. CDR3 DNA sequence: TGTGCCAGCAGCCTATCGATGGCTAACGCGGCCAATGAGCAGTTCTTC.

This clone is a singleton in its sample. V is TRBV5-4 and J is TRBJ1-2; maybe TRBD1 (5 bases). Germline V gene lookup returns CDR1 SGHNT and CDR2 YYREEE (reference sequence). CDR3 length equals 13 residues. V was pared by 4 bases and J by 2 bases, with 9 bases between. DNA of the CDR3: TGTGCCAGCAGCCTGCAGGGAAACTATGGCTACACCTTC. The encoded protein is CASSLQGNYGYTF.

The chain combines TRBV24-1 with TRBJ1-5, with TRBD1 as a possible D gene (6 bases). The V and J ends lost 9 bases and 3 bases respectively, with 20 bases between them. CDR1 is KGHDR, CDR2 SFDVKD, per germline. The CDR3 length is 16 residues. CDR3 protein: CATQHRAGDFNQPQHF. The CDR3 nucleotides are TGTGCCACCCAACACAGGGCGGGAGATTTCAATCAGCCCCAGCATTTT.